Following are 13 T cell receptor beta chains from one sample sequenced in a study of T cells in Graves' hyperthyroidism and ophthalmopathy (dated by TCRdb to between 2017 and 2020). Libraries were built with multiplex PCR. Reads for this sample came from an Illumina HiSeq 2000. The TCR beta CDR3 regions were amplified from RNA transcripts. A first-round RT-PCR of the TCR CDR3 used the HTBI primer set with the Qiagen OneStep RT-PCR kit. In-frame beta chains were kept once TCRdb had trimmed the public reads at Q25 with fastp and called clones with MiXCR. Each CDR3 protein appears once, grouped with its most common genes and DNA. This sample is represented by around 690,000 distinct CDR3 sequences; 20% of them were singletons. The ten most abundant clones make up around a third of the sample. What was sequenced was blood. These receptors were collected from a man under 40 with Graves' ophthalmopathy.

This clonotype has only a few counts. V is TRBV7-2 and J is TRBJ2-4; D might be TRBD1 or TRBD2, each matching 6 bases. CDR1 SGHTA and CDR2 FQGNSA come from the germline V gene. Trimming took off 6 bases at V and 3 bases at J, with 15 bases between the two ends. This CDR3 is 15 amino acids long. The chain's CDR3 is CASRRGGLGKNIQYF. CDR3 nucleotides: TGTGCCAGCAGACGAGGGGGACTCGGCAAAAACATTCAGTACTTC.

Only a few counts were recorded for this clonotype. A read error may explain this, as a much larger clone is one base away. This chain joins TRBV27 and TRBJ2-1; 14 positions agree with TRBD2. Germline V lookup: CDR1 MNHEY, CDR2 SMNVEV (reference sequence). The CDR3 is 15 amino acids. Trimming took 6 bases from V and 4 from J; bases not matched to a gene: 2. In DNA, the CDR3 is TGTGCCAGCAGCGGGACTAGCGGGAGTTACAATGAGCAGTTCTTC. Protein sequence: CASSGTSGSYNEQFF.

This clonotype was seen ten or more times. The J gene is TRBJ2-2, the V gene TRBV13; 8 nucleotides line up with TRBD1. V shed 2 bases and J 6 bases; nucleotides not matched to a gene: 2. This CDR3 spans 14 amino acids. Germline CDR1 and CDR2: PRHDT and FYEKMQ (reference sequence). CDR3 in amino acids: CASSLKTGAGELFF. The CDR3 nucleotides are TGTGCCAGCAGCTTAAAGACAGGGGCCGGGGAGCTGTTTTTT.

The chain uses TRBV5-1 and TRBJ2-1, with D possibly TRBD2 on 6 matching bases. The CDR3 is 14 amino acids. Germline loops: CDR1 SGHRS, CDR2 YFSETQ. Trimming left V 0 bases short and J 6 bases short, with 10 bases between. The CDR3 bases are TGCGCCAGCAGCTTGGATGGGGGGATCAATGAGCAGTTCTTC. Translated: CASSLDGGINEQFF.

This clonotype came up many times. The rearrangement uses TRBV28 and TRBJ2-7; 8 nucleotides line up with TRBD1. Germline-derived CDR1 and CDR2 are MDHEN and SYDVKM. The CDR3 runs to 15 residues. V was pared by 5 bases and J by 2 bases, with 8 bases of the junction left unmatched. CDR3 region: CASSPQTGAAYEQYF. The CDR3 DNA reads TGTGCCAGCAGTCCCCAGACAGGGGCAGCCTACGAGCAGTACTTC. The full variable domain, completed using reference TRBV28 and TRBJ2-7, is DVKVTQSSRYLVKRTGEKVFLECVQDMDHENMFWYRQDPGLGLRLIYFSYDVKMKEKGDIPEGYSVSREKKERFSLILESASTNQTSMYLCASSPQTGAAYEQYFGPGTRLTVT.

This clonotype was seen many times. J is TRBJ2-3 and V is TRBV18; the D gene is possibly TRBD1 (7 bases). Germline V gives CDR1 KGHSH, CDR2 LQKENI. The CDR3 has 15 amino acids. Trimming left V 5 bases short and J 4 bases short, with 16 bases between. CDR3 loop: CASSFTGDSADTQYF. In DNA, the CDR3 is TGTGCCAGCTCATTTACAGGGGACTCGGCAGATACGCAGTATTTT.

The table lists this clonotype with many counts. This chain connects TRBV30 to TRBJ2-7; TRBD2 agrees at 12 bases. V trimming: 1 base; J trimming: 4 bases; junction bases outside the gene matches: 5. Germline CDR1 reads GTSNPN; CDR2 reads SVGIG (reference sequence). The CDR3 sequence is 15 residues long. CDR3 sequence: CAWSGLAGGLYEQYF. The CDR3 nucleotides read TGTGCCTGGAGTGGCCTAGCGGGAGGGCTTTACGAGCAGTACTTC.

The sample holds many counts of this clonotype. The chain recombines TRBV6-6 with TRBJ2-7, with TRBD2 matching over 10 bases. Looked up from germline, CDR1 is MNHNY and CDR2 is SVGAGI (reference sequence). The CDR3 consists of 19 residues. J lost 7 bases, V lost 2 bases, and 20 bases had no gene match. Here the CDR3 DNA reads TGTGCCAGCAGTTACGGGGCACTAGCGGGATTACTCGGGGGGGGAGAGCAGTACTTC. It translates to CASSYGALAGLLGGGEQYF.

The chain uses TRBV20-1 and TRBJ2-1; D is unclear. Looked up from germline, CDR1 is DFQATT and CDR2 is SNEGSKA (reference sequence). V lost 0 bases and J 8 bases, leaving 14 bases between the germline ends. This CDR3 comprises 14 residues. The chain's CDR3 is CSAREVQRRDEQFF. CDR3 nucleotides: TGCAGTGCTAGAGAAGTCCAGCGCCGAGATGAGCAGTTCTTC.

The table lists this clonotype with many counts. The CDR3 nucleotides are TGTGCCAGCAGCTTCGGTAGCGGGGTCCACGTCGGAGATACGCAGTATTTT. Protein: CASSFGSGVHVGDTQYF. The rearrangement joins TRBV11-2 to TRBJ2-3; TRBD2 agrees at 8 bases. Germline loops: CDR1 SGHAT, CDR2 FQNNGV. This CDR3 spans 17 amino acids. V shed 3 bases, J shed 5 bases, and the junction held 13 bases outside the gene matches. The complete variable domain, with remaining parts taken from reference TRBV11-2 and TRBJ2-3, reads EAGVAQSPRYKIIEKRQSVAFWCNPISGHATLYWYQQILGQGPKLLIQFQNNGVVDDSQLPKDRFSAERLKGVDSTLKIQPAKLEDSAVYLCASSFGSGVHVGDTQYFGPGTRLTVL.

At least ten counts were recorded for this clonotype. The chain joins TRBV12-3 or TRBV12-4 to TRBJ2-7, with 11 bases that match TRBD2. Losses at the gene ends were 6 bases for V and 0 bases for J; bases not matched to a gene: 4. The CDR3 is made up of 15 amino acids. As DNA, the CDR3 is TGTGCCAGCAGACCAGGACTAGCGGGCTCCTACGAGCAGTACTTC. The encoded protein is CASRPGLAGSYEQYF.

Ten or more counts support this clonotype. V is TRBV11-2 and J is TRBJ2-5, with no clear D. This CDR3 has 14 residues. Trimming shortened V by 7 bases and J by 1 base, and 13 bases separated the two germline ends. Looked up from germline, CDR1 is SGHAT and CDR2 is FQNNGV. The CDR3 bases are TGTGCCAGCACCCTATCCCCGGGCCAAGAGACCCAGTACTTC. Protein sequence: CASTLSPGQETQYF.

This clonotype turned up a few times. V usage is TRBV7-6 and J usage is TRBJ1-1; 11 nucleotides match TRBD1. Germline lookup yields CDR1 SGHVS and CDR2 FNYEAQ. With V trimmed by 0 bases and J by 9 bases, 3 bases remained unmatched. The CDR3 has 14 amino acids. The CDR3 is CASSLAGTGGKAFF. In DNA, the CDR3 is TGTGCCAGCAGCTTAGCGGGGACAGGGGGGAAAGCTTTCTTT.